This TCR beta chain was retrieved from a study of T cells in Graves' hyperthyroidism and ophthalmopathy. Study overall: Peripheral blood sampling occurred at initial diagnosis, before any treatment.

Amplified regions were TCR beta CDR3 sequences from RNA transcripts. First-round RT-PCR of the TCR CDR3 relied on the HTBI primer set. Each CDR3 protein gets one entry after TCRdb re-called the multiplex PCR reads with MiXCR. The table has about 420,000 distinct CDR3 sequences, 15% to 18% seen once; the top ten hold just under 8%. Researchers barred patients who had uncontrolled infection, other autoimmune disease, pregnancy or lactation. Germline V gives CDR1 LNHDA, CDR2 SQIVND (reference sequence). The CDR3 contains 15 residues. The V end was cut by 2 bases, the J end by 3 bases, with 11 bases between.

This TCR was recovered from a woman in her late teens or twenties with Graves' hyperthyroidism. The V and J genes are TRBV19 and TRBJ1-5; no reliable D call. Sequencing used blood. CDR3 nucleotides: TGTGCCAGTAGTATAATCTACAGCCCCAATCAGCCCCAGCATTTT. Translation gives CASSIIYSPNQPQHF.